Presented here are 26 T cell receptor beta chains from one specimen sequenced in a study of Graves' ophthalmopathy and Graves' hyperthyroidism. TCR beta CDR3 amplification used RNA transcripts. HTBI primers primed a first-round RT-PCR, and a second-round multiplex PCR followed. From the multiplex PCR reads, TCRdb called clonotypes with MiXCR, one entry per CDR3 protein. The table shows roughly 420,000 distinct CDR3 sequences, with approximately 21% occurring only once. The sample consisted of peripheral blood. These receptors came from a woman between 18 and 29 years old with stable Graves' hyperthyroidism.

This clonotype was seen at least ten times. This chain joins TRBV9 and TRBJ2-2; the D is unclear. Trimming stripped 4 bases from V and 5 bases from J, with 9 bases between. The germline V gene has CDR1 SGDLS and CDR2 YYNGEE. This CDR3 region has 13 residues. The CDR3 DNA reads as TGTGCCAGCAGCCCCAGACTGACCGGGGAGCTGTTTTTT. Translating it yields CASSPRLTGELFF.

The chain recombines TRBV20-1 with TRBJ2-7; D not certain. Judging by the DNA end, TRBJ2-5 fits better; the J call may be wrong. The CDR3 length is 14 residues. Germline CDR1 DFQATT, CDR2 SNEGSKA (reference sequence). CDR3 in amino acids: CSAFRAAQKETQYF. CDR3 coding DNA: TGCAGTGCTTTTAGGGCCGCACAAAAAGAGACCCAGTACTTC.

The rearrangement links TRBV15 to TRBJ2-4, with 13 bases matching TRBD2. The junction had 14 bases not matched to a gene; V was cut back by 6 bases and J by 3 bases. The CDR3 covers 19 residues. Germline V gene data show CDR1 as LNHNV and CDR2 as YYDKDF (reference sequence). CDR3 loop: CATRGVRTSGGDGKNIQYF. CDR3 nucleotides: TGTGCCACCAGGGGGGTGAGGACTAGCGGGGGTGATGGCAAAAACATTCAGTACTTC. Complete variable domain (other parts from reference TRBV15 and TRBJ2-4): DAMVIQNPRYQVTQFGKPVTLSCSQTLNHNVMYWYQQKSSQAPKLLFHYYDKDFNNEADTPDNFQSRRPNTSFCFLDIRSPGLGDTAMYLCATRGVRTSGGDGKNIQYFGAGTRLSVL.

This clonotype was seen repeatedly, ten times or more. The chain employs TRBV20-1 and TRBJ2-5; 15 bases fit TRBD2. The CDR3 is 16 amino acids. V trimming: 7 bases; J trimming: 4 bases; junction bases outside the gene matches: 10. The germline V gene has CDR1 DFQATT and CDR2 SNEGSKA (reference sequence). CDR3 sequence (DNA): TGCAGTGAGAGTGGACTAGCGGGAGGGCCGAGAGAGACCCAGTACTTC. Residues: CSESGLAGGPRETQYF.

This clonotype was counted at least ten times. A much larger clone lies one base from this, so it may be a read error. The J gene is TRBJ2-5, the V gene TRBV7-8; D not resolved. The CDR3 sequence is 13 residues long. Per germline, CDR1 SGHVS and CDR2 FQNEAQ. Trimming removed 0 bases from V and 3 bases from J, with 5 bases in between. CDR3 loop: CASSLAWEETQYF. CDR3 nucleotides: TGTGCCAGCAGCTTAGCCTGGGAAGAGACCCAGTACTTC.

This clonotype was recorded at least ten times. The CDR3 nucleotides are TGTGCCAGCAGCTTGCGGCTCCGGGAGCTGTTTTTT. Encoded protein: CASSLRLRELFF. The chain joins TRBV7-8 to TRBJ2-2; the D is unclear. The CDR3 covers 12 residues. Germline V gene sequence: CDR1 SGHVS, CDR2 FQNEAQ. V shed 3 bases and J shed 9 bases, with 8 bases lying between them.

The genes are TRBV28 and TRBJ2-7; D could derive from TRBD1 or TRBD2 (6 bases each). This CDR3 spans 14 amino acids. The V gene's germline CDR1 is MDHEN and CDR2 SYDVKM. Trimming left V 5 bases short and J 2 bases short, with 13 bases between. CDR3 region: CASSRGLGTYEQYF. The CDR3 DNA reads TGTGCCAGCAGTCGGGGGCTAGGGACCTACGAGCAGTACTTC.

This clonotype was observed many times. V gene TRBV6-1 combines with J gene TRBJ1-2, with 10 positions matching TRBD1. The CDR3 consists of 16 residues. J lost 4 bases, V lost 3 bases, and 8 bases had no gene match. Germline CDR1 reads MNHNS; CDR2 reads SASEGT. The CDR3 DNA reads as TGTGCCAGCAGTGATAACCCGGGACAGGGGCTCTATGGCTACACCTTC. Translation gives CASSDNPGQGLYGYTF.

Ten or more counts support this clonotype. The chain has TRBV7-2 and TRBJ2-7, with D uncertain. CDR1 and CDR2 (germline): SGHTA, FQGNSA. Trimming pared 11 bases from V and 4 bases from J, leaving 12 bases between. The CDR3 sequence is 11 residues long. CDR3 DNA: TGTGCCGCCGGAGATAGGTACGAGCAGTACTTC. Protein sequence: CAAGDRYEQYF.

This clonotype was counted only a few times. This rearrangement joins TRBV28 to TRBJ2-6; TRBD1 matches 8 bases. V lost 3 bases, J lost 0 bases, and 10 bases stayed unmatched. Germline lookup yields CDR1 MDHEN and CDR2 SYDVKM. This CDR3 has 19 residues. The CDR3 reads CASSLHRGSYFSGANVLTF. DNA of the CDR3: TGTGCCAGCAGTTTGCACAGGGGGTCCTATTTCTCTGGGGCCAACGTCCTGACTTTC.

The sample holds many counts of this clonotype. The V and J genes are TRBV5-1 and TRBJ1-1, with D perhaps matching TRBD1 (5 bases). The CDR3 contains 14 residues. Germline CDR1 reads SGHRS; CDR2 reads YFSETQ. V lost 4 bases, J lost 1 base, and 11 bases lay in between. CDR3 protein: CASSTGTGNTEAFF. The CDR3 nucleotides are TGCGCCAGCAGCACCGGGACGGGGAACACTGAAGCTTTCTTT.

The V call is TRBV7-2, the J call TRBJ1-1; no clear D. This CDR3 region has 13 residues. V shed 5 bases and J shed 1 base, with 8 bases lying between them. Germline V CDR1 and CDR2: SGHTA, FQGNSA. The CDR3 DNA reads TGTGCCAGCAGCCATGTGCGGAACACTGAAGCTTTCTTT. Protein: CASSHVRNTEAFF.

The table lists this clonotype with many counts. V usage is TRBV20-1 and J usage is TRBJ2-7; D is unresolved. Trimming removed 0 bases at V and 1 base at J, with 10 bases between. The CDR3 runs 14 residues. Germline lookup yields CDR1 DFQATT and CDR2 SNEGSKA (reference sequence). The DNA of the CDR3 is TGCAGTGCTAGAGATTGGCTTACTTCCTACGAGCAGTACTTC. As protein: CSARDWLTSYEQYF.

This clonotype was seen at least ten times. The CDR3 loop is CASSLERSGGTQYF. In DNA, the CDR3 is TGTGCCAGCAGCTTAGAGCGGAGTGGAGGGACCCAGTACTTC. The chain is built from TRBV7-3 and TRBJ2-5, with D possibly being TRBD2 (5 bases). Germline V gene sequence: CDR1 SGHTA, CDR2 FQGTGA. Deletions cut 2 bases from V and 7 bases from J, with 14 bases between. The CDR3 is 14 residues long.

This clonotype appeared many times. The genes are TRBV11-2 and TRBJ2-2, with 8 bases that match TRBD2. The V and J ends lost 5 bases and 3 bases, in that order; junction bases with no gene match: 5. CDR3 length: 15 amino acids. Germline loops: CDR1 SGHAT, CDR2 FQNNGV. CDR3 amino acids: CASSISGKDTGELFF. DNA of the CDR3: TGTGCCAGCAGCATTAGCGGGAAGGACACCGGGGAGCTGTTTTTT.

This clonotype occurred many times. The chain has TRBV15 and TRBJ2-7; 7 bases line up with TRBD2. The CDR3 spans 14 residues. Losses at the gene ends were 1 base for V and 5 bases for J; bases not matched to a gene: 5. CDR1 LNHNV and CDR2 YYDKDF come from the germline V gene (reference sequence). As DNA, the CDR3 is TGTGCCACCAGCAGAGCACGGGGGGACCACGAGCAGTACTTC. Translating gives CATSRARGDHEQYF.

This clonotype has a count of ten or more. The chain has TRBV20-1 and TRBJ2-7; no firm D call. Between the trimmed V and J ends, which lost 0 bases and 0 bases, there was a span of 9 bases. The CDR3 covers 14 residues. Germline V gene sequence: CDR1 DFQATT, CDR2 SNEGSKA (reference sequence). The CDR3 DNA is TGCAGTGCTAGAGATCCGGAAAGCTCCTACGAGCAGTACTTC. Translation: CSARDPESSYEQYF.

This clonotype was counted between two and nine times. The CDR3 sequence: CASSLGVRGQETQYF. Here the CDR3 DNA reads TGTGCCAGCAGCTTAGGGGTCAGGGGGCAAGAGACCCAGTACTTC. The J gene is TRBJ2-5, the V gene TRBV7-8, with TRBD1 matching over 7 bases. V shed 1 base and J 2 bases; nucleotides not matched to a gene: 4. CDR3 length: 15 amino acids. CDR1 SGHVS and CDR2 FQNEAQ come from the germline V gene.

This clonotype has ten or more counts. V gene TRBV12-3 or TRBV12-4 combines with J gene TRBJ2-2, with D uncertain. Trimming cost V 7 bases and J 6 bases, with 9 bases left between them. The CDR3 is 12 amino acids. The CDR3, as DNA: TGTGCCAGCAAGTGGGGTTCCGGGGAGCTGTTTTTT. This translates into CASKWGSGELFF.

As for this clonotype: Being one base from a much bigger clone, this may be a read error. V usage is TRBV20-1 and J usage is TRBJ2-7, with D possibly TRBD2 on 5 matching bases. The J call may be incorrect, as the DNA end agrees better with TRBJ2-1. Germline V gene lookup returns CDR1 DFQATT and CDR2 SNEGSKA (reference sequence). CDR3 length: 13 residues. The CDR3 DNA follows: TGCAGTGCCCTCGTTGGAGGTGGGTACGAGCAGTTCTTC. It codes for CSALVGGGYEQFF.

The chain couples TRBV6-5 to TRBJ2-5; 8 bases are shared with TRBD2. The CDR3 is made up of 13 amino acids. Germline V gives CDR1 MNHEY, CDR2 SVGAGI. V dropped 9 bases and J dropped 5; count of bases not matched to a gene: 8. This CDR3 is CASLRAGAETQYF. The CDR3 region has the DNA TGTGCCAGTTTACGAGCGGGGGCGGAGACCCAGTACTTC.

The sample holds many counts of this clonotype. This chain joins TRBV6-1 and TRBJ1-2; TRBD1 matches at 8 bases. CDR1 and CDR2 from the germline V gene are MNHNS and SASEGT. The CDR3 is 15 residues long. Trimming removed 8 bases from V and 0 bases from J; junction bases left unmatched: 8. In DNA, the CDR3 is TGTGCCAGCCCGACAGGGGTGCCCTCTAACTATGGCTACACCTTC. Amino acids: CASPTGVPSNYGYTF.

This clonotype was found many times. This chain connects TRBV7-6 to TRBJ1-2, with D unclear. The CDR3 contains 13 residues. V was trimmed by 2 bases and J by 2 bases, leaving 6 bases between them. Germline V gene lookup returns CDR1 SGHVS and CDR2 FNYEAQ. CDR3 sequence: CASSLQDNYGYTF. CDR3 sequence (DNA): TGTGCCAGCAGCTTACAGGACAACTATGGCTACACCTTC.

This clonotype was observed many times. The chain employs TRBV12-3 or TRBV12-4 and TRBJ2-5; TRBD2 matches at 10 bases. This CDR3 has 14 residues. The V segment lost 3 bases and the J segment 5 bases; nucleotides outside the gene matches: 3. CDR3 residues: CASSFSGRAETQYF. CDR3 nucleotides: TGTGCCAGCAGTTTCAGCGGGAGGGCCGAGACCCAGTACTTC.

This clonotype was picked up a small number of times. The V and J genes are TRBV20-1 and TRBJ1-1, with D possibly TRBD1 on 6 matching bases. The CDR3 sequence is 14 residues long. V was cut by 1 base and J by 3 bases, with 12 bases left in between. CDR1 is DFQATT and CDR2 is SNEGSKA in the germline V gene (reference sequence). The CDR3 protein is CSARGSNRDTEAFF. The DNA of the CDR3 is TGCAGTGCTAGAGGTAGTAACAGGGACACTGAAGCTTTCTTT.

Ten or more counts support this clonotype. V and J are TRBV7-9 and TRBJ2-5; the D is unclear. The V end was cut by 1 base, the J end by 1 base, with 7 bases between. The CDR3 contains 14 residues. CDR1 and CDR2 (germline): SEHNR, FQNEAQ (reference sequence). The DNA of the CDR3 is TGTGCCAGCAGCTTAGTGGGGATCCAAGAGACCCAGTACTTC. It is translated as CASSLVGIQETQYF. Filled out from reference TRBV7-9 and TRBJ2-5, the complete variable domain reads DTGVSQNPRHKITKRGQNVTFRCDPISEHNRLYWYRQTLGQGPEFLTYFQNEAQLEKSRLLSDRFSAERPKGSFSTLEIQRTEQGDSAMYLCASSLVGIQETQYFGPGTRLLVL.